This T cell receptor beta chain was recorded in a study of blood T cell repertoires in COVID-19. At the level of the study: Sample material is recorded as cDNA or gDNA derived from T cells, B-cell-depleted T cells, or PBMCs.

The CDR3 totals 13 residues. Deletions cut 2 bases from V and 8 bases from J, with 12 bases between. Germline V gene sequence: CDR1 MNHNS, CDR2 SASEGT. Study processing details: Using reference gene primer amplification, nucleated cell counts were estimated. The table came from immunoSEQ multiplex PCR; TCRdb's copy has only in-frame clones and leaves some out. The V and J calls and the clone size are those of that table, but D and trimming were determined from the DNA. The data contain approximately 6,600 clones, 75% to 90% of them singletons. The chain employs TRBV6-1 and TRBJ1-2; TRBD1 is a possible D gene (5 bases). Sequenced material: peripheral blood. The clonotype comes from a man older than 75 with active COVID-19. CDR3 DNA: TGTGCCAGCAGTGAATCGGGGGGATGGGGCTACACCTTC. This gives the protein CASSESGGWGYTF.